These 18 T cell receptor beta chains share one sample of origin, sequenced in a study of lymphopenia after photon versus proton radiotherapy. Assay: immunoSEQ multiplex PCR; the TCRdb copy retains only in-frame clones and omits some. The data show roughly 20,000 clones, around nine tenths seen once. This material consisted of peripheral blood, taken from a patient treated with photon-based radiotherapy. These receptor sequences come from a man in his sixties with pancreatic cancer.

The V call is TRBV11-2, the J call TRBJ2-7; D might be TRBD1 (6 bases). Trimming stripped 0 bases from V and 5 bases from J, with 11 bases between. The CDR3 totals 14 residues. Germline-derived CDR1 and CDR2 are SGHAT and FQNNGV. The DNA for the CDR3 is TGTGCCAGCAGCTTAGAAAGGCAGGGGAACGAGCAGTACTTC. It codes for CASSLERQGNEQYF.

J is TRBJ1-2 and V is TRBV7-2, with a tentative D call TRBD1 (6 bases). CDR1 is SGHTA, CDR2 FQGNSA, per germline. The V gene lost 5 bases and the J gene lost 7 bases, with 17 bases spanning the gap. CDR3 length equals 14 residues. The DNA for the CDR3 is TGTGCCAGCAGCCCCGGGCCAGGGGCTGGTGGCTACACCTTC. This encodes CASSPGPGAGGYTF.

The chain recombines TRBV5-1 with TRBJ2-3; the D gene could be TRBD1 or TRBD2 (5 bases each). This CDR3 spans 14 amino acids. V lost 6 bases and J lost 0, with 11 bases in between. Looked up from germline, CDR1 is SGHRS and CDR2 is YFSETQ. The chain's CDR3 is CASTRDQSTDTQYF. CDR3 in DNA: TGCGCCAGCACCCGGGACCAGAGCACAGATACGCAGTATTTT.

This clone was seen once. The chain links TRBV5-1 to TRBJ2-1; a possible D gene is TRBD2 (5 bases). The CDR3 runs 14 residues. Trimming removed 2 bases from V and 3 bases from J, with 9 bases in between. Germline assignment: CDR1 SGHRS and CDR2 YFSETQ. For the CDR3, the DNA is TGCGCCAGCAGCTTAAGCGGCGACTACAATGAGCAGTTCTTC. Its protein is CASSLSGDYNEQFF.

This clone has a single count. The rearrangement uses TRBV29-1 and TRBJ1-2, with D maybe TRBD1 (5 bases). The V gene's germline CDR1 is SQVTM and CDR2 ANQGSEA. Trimming took off 4 bases at V and 3 bases at J, with 12 bases between the two ends. CDR3 length: 13 residues. The CDR3 is CSVAVGGHYGYTF. The CDR3, as DNA: TGCAGCGTTGCGGTCGGGGGTCACTATGGCTACACCTTC.

The chain carries TRBV5-6 and TRBJ1-6; D possibly corresponds to TRBD1 (6 bases). Germline V lookup: CDR1 SGHDT, CDR2 YYEEEE. The CDR3 length is 16 residues. Trimming removed 2 bases at V and 0 bases at J, with 9 bases between. CDR3 sequence (DNA): TGTGCCAGCAGCTTCGAGGGGGGCTCCTATAATTCACCCCTCCACTTT. It specifies CASSFEGGSYNSPLHF.

CDR3 region: CAWSVEANYGYTF. The CDR3 nucleotides are TGTGCCTGGAGTGTAGAAGCTAACTATGGCTACACCTTC. The chain couples TRBV30 to TRBJ1-2; D is ambiguous. The ends were cut back, 0 bases at V and 0 bases at J, with 5 bases in the middle. CDR1 GTSNPN and CDR2 SVGIG come from the germline V gene (reference sequence). This CDR3 spans 13 amino acids.

Here the CDR3 DNA reads TGTGCCAGCAGCTTAGCGCTAGGGTTCTCCTACGAGCAGTACTTC. It is translated as CASSLALGFSYEQYF. This chain joins TRBV7-9 and TRBJ2-7; D is undetermined. CDR3 size: 15 residues. Looked up from germline, CDR1 is SEHNR and CDR2 is FQNEAQ (reference sequence). Trimming removed 0 bases from V and 0 bases from J, with 9 bases in between.

The gene calls are TRBV27 and TRBJ1-1; 9 nucleotides agree with TRBD1. Looked up from germline, CDR1 is MNHEY and CDR2 is SMNVEV (reference sequence). The V segment lost 2 bases and the J segment 4 bases; nucleotides outside the gene matches: 8. The CDR3 runs 16 residues. The CDR3 loop reads CASSLIGGTGPTEAFF. CDR3 coding DNA: TGTGCCAGCAGTTTAATAGGGGGGACAGGGCCCACTGAAGCTTTCTTT.

This chain connects TRBV6-5 to TRBJ1-2; 8 bases are a match to TRBD1. Per germline, CDR1 MNHEY and CDR2 SVGAGI. The CDR3 contains 13 residues. The V segment lost 6 bases and the J segment 10 bases; nucleotides outside the gene matches: 10. CDR3 DNA: TGTGCCAGCAGCGAAGGACAGGGATTGTACTACACCTTC. This translates into CASSEGQGLYYTF.

This CDR3 is CASSLVVARGSYEQYF. The CDR3 DNA follows: TGTGCCAGCAGCTTAGTTGTGGCGAGGGGCTCCTACGAGCAGTACTTC. The V call is TRBV11-2, the J call TRBJ2-7; the D call may be TRBD1 or TRBD2 (5 bases each). The CDR3 is 16 residues long. Trimming pared 1 base from V and 0 bases from J, leaving 13 bases between. Germline-derived CDR1 and CDR2 are SGHAT and FQNNGV.

The chain combines TRBV18 with TRBJ1-3; TRBD1 agrees at 7 bases. Trimming removed 6 bases from V and 2 bases from J; junction bases left unmatched: 10. This CDR3 comprises 16 residues. Germline values: CDR1 KGHSH, CDR2 LQKENI. The CDR3 nucleotides read TGTGCCAGCTCCCAGGGGGGTACTCGCACTGGAAACACCATATATTTT. This sequence encodes CASSQGGTRTGNTIYF.

The chain links TRBV7-6 to TRBJ1-5, with D uncertain. V dropped 2 bases and J dropped 6 bases, with 5 bases sitting between them. Germline values: CDR1 SGHVS, CDR2 FNYEAQ. The CDR3 loop spans 12 amino acids. In DNA form, the CDR3 reads TGTGCCAGCAGCTTACGGGGTCAGCCCCAGCATTTT. As protein: CASSLRGQPQHF.

The chain joins TRBV29-1 to TRBJ2-7; no definite D call. Looked up from germline, CDR1 is SQVTM and CDR2 is ANQGSEA. The CDR3 contains 12 residues. Deletions cut 4 bases from V and 0 bases from J, with 7 bases between. DNA for the CDR3: TGCAGCGTTGGGAGAAGCTCCTACGAGCAGTACTTC. Its translation is CSVGRSSYEQYF.

The CDR3 region is CASRATVVNSGSGANVLTF. The CDR3 DNA reads as TGCGCCAGCAGGGCGACAGTCGTTAACTCTGGGTCTGGGGCCAACGTCCTGACTTTC. The V and J genes are TRBV5-1 and TRBJ2-6, with D possibly TRBD1 on 5 matching bases. V gave up 5 bases and J gave up 1 base, with 22 bases separating them. Germline lookup yields CDR1 SGHRS and CDR2 YFSETQ. CDR3 size: 19 residues.

The chain joins TRBV7-9 to TRBJ2-3; D perhaps matches TRBD2 (6 bases). The CDR3 has 16 amino acids. V dropped 5 bases and J dropped 2 bases, with 17 bases sitting between them. Germline CDR1 SEHNR, CDR2 FQNEAQ (reference sequence). Here the CDR3 reads CASSRGSGKYTDTQYF. The CDR3 DNA reads as TGTGCCAGCAGCCGCGGTAGCGGAAAATACACAGATACGCAGTATTTT.

The CDR3 sequence is CASSSTSYNEQFF. CDR3 DNA sequence: TGTGCCAGCAGCTCCACCTCCTACAATGAGCAGTTCTTC. This chain joins TRBV7-6 and TRBJ2-1; the D is unclear. The V end was cut by 4 bases, the J end by 0 bases, with 4 bases between. Germline CDR1 reads SGHVS; CDR2 reads FNYEAQ. This CDR3 has 13 amino acids.

Here the CDR3 DNA reads TGCGCCAGCAGCTCTAACCCCCGGGGGGATGGCACAGATACGCAGTATTTT. It yields the protein CASSSNPRGDGTDTQYF. The rearrangement uses TRBV5-1 and TRBJ2-3, with 7 nucleotides matching TRBD2. The CDR3 sequence is 17 residues long. CDR1 is SGHRS, CDR2 YFSETQ, per germline. V lost 3 bases, J lost 1 base, and 11 bases stayed unmatched. Full variable domain (missing parts from reference TRBV5-1 and TRBJ2-3): KAGVTQTPRYLIKTRGQQVTLSCSPISGHRSVSWYQQTPGQGLQFLFEYFSETQRNKGNFPGRFSGRQFSNSRSEMNVSTLELGDSALYLCASSSNPRGDGTDTQYFGPGTRLTVL.